This TCR beta chain was obtained from a study of Ad26.COV2.S vaccination and SARS-CoV-2 variants. The study's findings and limits: Breadth, reportedly substantial, characterized the spike-specific CD8+ and CD4+ T cell responses after vaccination. Vaccinees displayed broader spike-specific TCR repertoires than placebo recipients.

Points on this clone: Its target is unknown.

Trimming stripped 6 bases from V and 0 bases from J, with 6 bases between. This CDR3 has 13 residues. CDR1 and CDR2 (germline): MNHEY, SVGAGI. Using immunoSEQ multiplex PCR, the repertoire was profiled, and TCRdb retains in-frame clones only, with some absent. The table has about 98,000 clones, 80% seen once; the top ten hold around 15%. Here the sequenced sample was peripheral blood, taken after recovery from COVID-19. This clonotype was sampled from a human donor who had recovered from COVID-19. The gene calls are TRBV6-5 and TRBJ1-3; D call uncertain. DNA for the CDR3: TGTGCCAGCAGCATTAACTCTGGAAACACCATATATTTT. Its protein product is CASSINSGNTIYF.